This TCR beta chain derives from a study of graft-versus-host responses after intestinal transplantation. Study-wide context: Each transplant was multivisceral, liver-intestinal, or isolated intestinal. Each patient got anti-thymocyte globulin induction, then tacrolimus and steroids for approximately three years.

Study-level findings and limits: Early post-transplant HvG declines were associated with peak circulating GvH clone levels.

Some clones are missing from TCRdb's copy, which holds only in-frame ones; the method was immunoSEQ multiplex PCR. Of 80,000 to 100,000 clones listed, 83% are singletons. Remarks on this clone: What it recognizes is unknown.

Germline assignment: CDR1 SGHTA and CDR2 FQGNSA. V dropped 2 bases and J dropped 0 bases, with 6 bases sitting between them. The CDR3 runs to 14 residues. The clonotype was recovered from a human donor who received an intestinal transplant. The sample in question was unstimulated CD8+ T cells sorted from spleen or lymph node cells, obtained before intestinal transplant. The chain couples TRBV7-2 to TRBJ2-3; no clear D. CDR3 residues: CASSLLGSTDTQYF. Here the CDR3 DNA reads TGTGCCAGCAGCTTATTAGGGAGCACAGATACGCAGTATTTT. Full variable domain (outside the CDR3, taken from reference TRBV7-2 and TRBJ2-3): GAGVSQSPSNKVTEKGKDVELRCDPISGHTALYWYRQSLGQGLEFLIYFQGNSAPDKSGLPSDRFSAERTGGSVSTLTIQRTQQEDSAVYLCASSLLGSTDTQYFGPGTRLTVL.